Sequencing of this T cell receptor (beta chain) was carried out in a study of T cell responses to AZD1222 COVID-19 vaccine. With 7 bases removed from V and 6 bases from J, the gap between germline ends came to 10 bases. The CDR3 has 12 residues. Per the germline V gene, CDR1 is LNHDA and CDR2 is SQIVND (reference sequence). Measured with immunoSEQ multiplex PCR; TCRdb has only the in-frame clones, and not every one. The sample records approximately 93,000 clones, around 91% being singletons. The V call is TRBV19, the J call TRBJ2-1; unclear D gene. Sample: peripheral blood, taken 28 days after the second AZD1222 dose. The clonotype comes from an adult who received the AZD1222 COVID-19 vaccine. The CDR3: CASIGGRNEQFF. The CDR3 DNA sequence: TGTGCCAGTATTGGTGGGCGCAATGAGCAGTTCTTC.